Each of the 13 T cell receptor beta chains below was sequenced from the same sample in a study of long-term antiretroviral therapy in people with HIV. Samples were assayed with immunoSEQ v3.0 at survey level. Profiled with immunoSEQ multiplex PCR; TCRdb holds only in-frame clones, not every one. The sample yields about 11,000 clones, about 86% seen once. The source was unsorted PBMCs, collected about 7 years after starting antiretroviral therapy. These receptor sequences come from a man aged 45-65 years with HIV.

Concerning this clone itself: Different DNA sequences within this sample yield the same CDR3. The CDR3 coding sequence is TGTGCCAGCAGCGTAGAAGGTGGGGTAATGAACACTGAAGCTTTCTTT. Translating gives CASSVEGGVMNTEAFF. This chain links TRBV9 with TRBJ1-1, with unresolved D. V lost 0 bases to trimming and J lost 0 bases, with 12 bases between them. The CDR3 contains 16 residues. Per germline, CDR1 SGDLS and CDR2 YYNGEE.

A note on this clone: The DNA is left out, because the CDR3 cannot be placed on it with certainty; the CDR3 is given as TCRdb lists it. The chain recombines TRBV2 with TRBJ1-4. With termini counted, the CDR3 has 15 amino acids. Germline CDR1 is SNHLY and CDR2 is FYNNEI. The CDR3 region is CASSDFGAGNEKLFF.

The V call is TRBV29-1, the J call TRBJ2-3, with D unclear. Trimming shortened V by 0 bases and J by 0 bases, and 10 bases separated the two germline ends. Germline V gene lookup returns CDR1 SQVTM and CDR2 ANQGSEA. The CDR3 has 15 residues. This CDR3 reads CSVEDVAASTDTQYF. CDR3 coding DNA: TGCAGCGTTGAAGATGTGGCGGCAAGCACAGATACGCAGTATTTT.

The J gene is TRBJ2-1, the V gene TRBV7-9, with D uncertain. The CDR3 has 12 residues. Looked up from germline, CDR1 is SEHNR and CDR2 is FQNEAQ (reference sequence). With 1 base removed from V and 10 bases from J, the gap between germline ends came to 8 bases. The CDR3 coding sequence is TGTGCCAGCAGCTTAGTCTCTGAGGAGCAGTTCTTC. Amino acid sequence: CASSLVSEEQFF.

About this clone: The same CDR3 also results from other DNA sequences found in this sample. The V gene is TRBV7-9, the J gene TRBJ2-3; D is undetermined. This CDR3 is 14 amino acids long. Looked up from germline, CDR1 is SEHNR and CDR2 is FQNEAQ (reference sequence). The ends were cut back, 1 base at V and 0 bases at J, with 5 bases in the middle. Written as DNA, the CDR3 is TGTGCCAGCAGCTTAGATGGCAGCACAGATACGCAGTATTTT. Residues: CASSLDGSTDTQYF.

The genes are TRBV7-2 and TRBJ1-2, with 10 bases that match TRBD1. This CDR3 has 13 residues. Per the germline V gene, CDR1 is SGHTA and CDR2 is FQGNSA. V lost 4 bases, J lost 6 bases, and 2 bases stayed unmatched. This CDR3 is CASSSGQGDGYTF. CDR3 sequence (DNA): TGTGCCAGCAGCTCCGGACAGGGGGATGGCTACACCTTC.

The genes are TRBV5-6 and TRBJ2-2; TRBD1 aligns across 7 bases. Trimming removed 2 bases from V and 6 bases from J; junction bases left unmatched: 7. This CDR3 is built from 15 residues. Germline lookup yields CDR1 SGHDT and CDR2 YYEEEE. CDR3 sequence: CASSLTGVGSGELFF. The CDR3 coding sequence is TGTGCCAGCAGCTTAACAGGGGTGGGGTCCGGGGAGCTGTTTTTT.

J is TRBJ2-2 and V is TRBV11-3; D gene ambiguous. The germline gives CDR1 SGHNT, CDR2 YENEEA. The V and J ends lost 0 bases and 0 bases respectively, with 8 bases between them. The CDR3 covers 16 residues. The CDR3 DNA sequence: TGTGCCAGCAGCTTAGAGGCAGACCCGAACACCGGGGAGCTGTTTTTT. It specifies CASSLEADPNTGELFF.

This chain connects TRBV9 to TRBJ1-3, with D unresolved. The germline CDR1 and CDR2 sequences are SGDLS and YYNGEE. V lost 1 base and J lost 1, with 6 bases in between. The CDR3 has 14 amino acids. The CDR3 loop reads CASSVLGSGNTIYF. The CDR3 nucleotides are TGTGCCAGCAGCGTACTTGGATCTGGAAACACCATATATTTT.

This chain uses TRBV5-1 with TRBJ1-4; 9 nucleotides agree with TRBD1. J lost 6 bases, V lost 4 bases, and 4 bases had no gene match. Germline assignment: CDR1 SGHRS and CDR2 YFSETQ. This CDR3 has 14 amino acids. The CDR3 region has the DNA TGCGCCAGCAGCACGGGACAGGGAGATGAAAAACTGTTTTTT. Translation: CASSTGQGDEKLFF.

The V call is TRBV7-9, the J call TRBJ2-2, with TRBD2 as a possible D gene (5 bases). The CDR3 runs 15 residues. Germline V gene data show CDR1 as SEHNR and CDR2 as FQNEAQ (reference sequence). With 8 bases removed from V and 7 bases from J, the gap between germline ends came to 20 bases. Written as DNA, the CDR3 is TGTGCCAGCGAGGGAGAAAAGGGTCCGGGCGGGGAGCTGTTTTTT. This codes for CASEGEKGPGGELFF.

This clone occurred once. The rearrangement links TRBV6-5 to TRBJ2-7; perhaps D is TRBD1 or TRBD2 (5 bases each). V gave up 7 bases and J gave up 6 bases, with 19 bases separating them. CDR1 is MNHEY and CDR2 is SVGAGI in the germline V gene. This CDR3 has 14 amino acids. Here the CDR3 reads CASTPFALGVEQYF. The CDR3 nucleotides are TGTGCCAGCACGCCCTTTGCCTTGGGGGTCGAGCAGTACTTC.

The chain employs TRBV2 and TRBJ1-2, with unresolved D. The V gene lost 2 bases and the J gene lost 7 bases, with 17 bases spanning the gap. This CDR3 has 15 residues. Germline lookup yields CDR1 SNHLY and CDR2 FYNNEI. CDR3 nucleotides: TGTGCCAGCAGTGAATACAAGTCCCTGATCAGTGGCTACACCTTC. Translation: CASSEYKSLISGYTF.